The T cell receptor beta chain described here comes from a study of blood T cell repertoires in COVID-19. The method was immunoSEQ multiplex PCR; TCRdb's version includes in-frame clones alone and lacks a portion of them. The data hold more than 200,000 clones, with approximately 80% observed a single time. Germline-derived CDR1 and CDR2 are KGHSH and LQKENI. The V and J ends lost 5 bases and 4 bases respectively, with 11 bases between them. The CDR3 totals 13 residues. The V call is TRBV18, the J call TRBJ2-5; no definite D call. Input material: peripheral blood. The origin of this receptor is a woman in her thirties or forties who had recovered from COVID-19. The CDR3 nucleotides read TGTGCCAGCTCATCTTTAGTACGAGAGACCCAGTACTTC. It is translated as CASSSLVRETQYF.